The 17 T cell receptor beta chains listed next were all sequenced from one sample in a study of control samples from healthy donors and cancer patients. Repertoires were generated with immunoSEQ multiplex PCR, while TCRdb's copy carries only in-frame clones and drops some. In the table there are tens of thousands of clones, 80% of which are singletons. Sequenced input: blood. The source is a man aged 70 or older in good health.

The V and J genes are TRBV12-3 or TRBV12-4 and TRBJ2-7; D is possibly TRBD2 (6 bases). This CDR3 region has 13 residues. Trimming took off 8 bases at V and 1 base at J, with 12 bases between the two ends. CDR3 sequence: CASGTSISYEQYF. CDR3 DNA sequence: TGTGCCAGCGGGACTTCTATTTCCTACGAGCAGTACTTC.

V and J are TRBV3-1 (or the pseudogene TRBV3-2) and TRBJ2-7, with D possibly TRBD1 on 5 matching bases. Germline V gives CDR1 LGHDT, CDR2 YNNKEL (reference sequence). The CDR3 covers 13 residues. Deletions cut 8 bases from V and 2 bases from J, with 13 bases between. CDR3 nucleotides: TGTGCCAGCTCATCACAGGTCACCTACGAGCAGTACTTC. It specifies CASSSQVTYEQYF.

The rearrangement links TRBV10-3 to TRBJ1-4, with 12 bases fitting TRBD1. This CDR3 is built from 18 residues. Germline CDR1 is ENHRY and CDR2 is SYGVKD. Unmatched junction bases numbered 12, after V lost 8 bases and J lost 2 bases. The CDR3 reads CAIGPGTGGVDTNEKLFF. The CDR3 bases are TGTGCCATCGGTCCCGGGACAGGGGGCGTTGACACTAATGAAAAACTGTTTTTT.

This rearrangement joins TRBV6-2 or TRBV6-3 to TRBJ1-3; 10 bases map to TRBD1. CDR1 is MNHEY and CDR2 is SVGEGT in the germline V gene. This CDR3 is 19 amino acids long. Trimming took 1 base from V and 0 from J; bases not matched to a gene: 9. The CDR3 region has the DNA TGTGCCAGCAGTTACTATCGGGGGACAGGGGCCATCTCTGGAAACACCATATATTTT. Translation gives CASSYYRGTGAISGNTIYF.

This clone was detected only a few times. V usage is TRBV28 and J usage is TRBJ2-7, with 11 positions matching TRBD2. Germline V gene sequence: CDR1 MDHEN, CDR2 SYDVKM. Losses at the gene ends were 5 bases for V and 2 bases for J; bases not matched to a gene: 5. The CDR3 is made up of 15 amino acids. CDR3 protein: CASSRLAGLTYEQYF. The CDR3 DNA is TGTGCCAGCAGTAGACTAGCGGGGCTTACCTACGAGCAGTACTTC.

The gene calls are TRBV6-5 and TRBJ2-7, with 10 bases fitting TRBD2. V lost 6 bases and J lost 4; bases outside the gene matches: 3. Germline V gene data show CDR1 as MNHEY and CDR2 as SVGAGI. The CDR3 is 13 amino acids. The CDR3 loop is CASREGLAYEQYF. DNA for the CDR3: TGTGCCAGCAGGGAGGGACTAGCGTACGAGCAGTACTTC.

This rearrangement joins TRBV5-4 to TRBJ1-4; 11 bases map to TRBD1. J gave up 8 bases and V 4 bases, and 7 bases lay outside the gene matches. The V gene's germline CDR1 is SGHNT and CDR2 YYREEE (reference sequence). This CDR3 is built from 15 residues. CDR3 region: CASSTGQGAGEKLFF. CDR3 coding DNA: TGTGCCAGCAGCACCGGACAGGGGGCAGGAGAAAAACTGTTTTTT.

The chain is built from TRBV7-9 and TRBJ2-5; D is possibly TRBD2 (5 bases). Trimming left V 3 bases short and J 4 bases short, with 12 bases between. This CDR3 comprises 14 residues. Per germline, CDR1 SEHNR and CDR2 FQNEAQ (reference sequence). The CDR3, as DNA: TGTGCCAGCAGCTTTGGAGGTGGCTTAGAGACCCAGTACTTC. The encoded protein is CASSFGGGLETQYF.

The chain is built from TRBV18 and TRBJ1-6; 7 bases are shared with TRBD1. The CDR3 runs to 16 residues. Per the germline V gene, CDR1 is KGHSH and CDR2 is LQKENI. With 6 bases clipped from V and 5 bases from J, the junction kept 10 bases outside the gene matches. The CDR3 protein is CASSQWPGQNNSPLHF. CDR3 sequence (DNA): TGTGCCAGCTCGCAATGGCCGGGACAGAATAATTCACCCCTCCACTTT.

CDR3 region: CASKPPGKNTEAFF. CDR3 nucleotide sequence: TGTGCCAGCAAGCCCCCGGGAAAGAACACTGAAGCTTTCTTT. V is TRBV11-2 and J is TRBJ1-1; D gene uncertain. The CDR3 totals 14 residues. The germline CDR1 and CDR2 sequences are SGHAT and FQNNGV. V dropped 7 bases and J dropped 1 base, with 13 bases sitting between them. Full variable domain (outside the CDR3, taken from reference TRBV11-2 and TRBJ1-1): EAGVAQSPRYKIIEKRQSVAFWCNPISGHATLYWYQQILGQGPKLLIQFQNNGVVDDSQLPKDRFSAERLKGVDSTLKIQPAKLEDSAVYLCASKPPGKNTEAFFGQGTRLTVV.

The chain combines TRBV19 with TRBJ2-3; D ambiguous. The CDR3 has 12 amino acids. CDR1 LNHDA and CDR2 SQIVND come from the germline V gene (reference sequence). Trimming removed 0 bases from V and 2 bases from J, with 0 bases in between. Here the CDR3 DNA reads TGTGCCAGTAGTATAGACACAGATACGCAGTATTTT. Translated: CASSIDTDTQYF.

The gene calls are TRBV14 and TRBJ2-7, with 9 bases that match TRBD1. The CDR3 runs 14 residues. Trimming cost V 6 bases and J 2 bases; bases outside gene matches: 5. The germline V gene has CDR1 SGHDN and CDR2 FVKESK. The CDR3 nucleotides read TGTGCCAGCAGACCGGGACAGGGAGCCTACGAGCAGTACTTC. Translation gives CASRPGQGAYEQYF.

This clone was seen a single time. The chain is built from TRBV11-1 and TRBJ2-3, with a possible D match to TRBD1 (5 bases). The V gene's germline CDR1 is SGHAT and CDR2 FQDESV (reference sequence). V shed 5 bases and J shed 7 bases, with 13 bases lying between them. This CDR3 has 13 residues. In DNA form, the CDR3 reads TGTGCCAGCAGCGGTAGACAGCTACATACGCAGTATTTT. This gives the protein CASSGRQLHTQYF.

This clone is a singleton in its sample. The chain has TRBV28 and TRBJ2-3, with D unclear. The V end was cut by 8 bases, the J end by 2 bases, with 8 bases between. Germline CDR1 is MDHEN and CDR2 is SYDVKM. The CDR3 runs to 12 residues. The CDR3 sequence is CASYQYTDTQYF. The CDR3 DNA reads TGTGCCAGCTATCAGTACACAGATACGCAGTATTTT.

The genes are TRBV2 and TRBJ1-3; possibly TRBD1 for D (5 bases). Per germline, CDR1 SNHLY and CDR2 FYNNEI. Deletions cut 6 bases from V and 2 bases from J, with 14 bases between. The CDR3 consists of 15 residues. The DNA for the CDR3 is TGTGCCAGCAGCCCAGATTTAGGGGCTGGAAACACCATATATTTT. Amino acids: CASSPDLGAGNTIYF.

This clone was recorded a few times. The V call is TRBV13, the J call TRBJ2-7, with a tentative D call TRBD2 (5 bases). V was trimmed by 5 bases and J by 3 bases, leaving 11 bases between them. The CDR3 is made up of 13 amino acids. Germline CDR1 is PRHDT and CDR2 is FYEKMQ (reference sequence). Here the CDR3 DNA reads TGTGCCAGCAGCCCCGGGAACTACTACGAGCAGTACTTC. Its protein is CASSPGNYYEQYF.

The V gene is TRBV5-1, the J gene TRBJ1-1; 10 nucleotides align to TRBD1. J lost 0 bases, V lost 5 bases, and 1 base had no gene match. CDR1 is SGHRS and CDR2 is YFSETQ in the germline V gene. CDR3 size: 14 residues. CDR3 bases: TGCGCCAGCAGGGGACAGGGGATGAACACTGAAGCTTTCTTT. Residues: CASRGQGMNTEAFF.